These 20 T cell receptor beta chains were sequenced from one sample in a study of cytomegalovirus exposure and HLA in healthy donors. Data came from immunoSEQ multiplex PCR; TCRdb stores just in-frame clones and leaves some out. This table holds approximately 140,000 clones, around 88% found once. Input material: PBMCs. The receptors were gathered from a woman younger than 35 in good health and CMV-seropositive.

J is TRBJ2-7 and V is TRBV28; 10 nucleotides line up with TRBD2. V trimming: 5 bases; J trimming: 4 bases; junction bases outside the gene matches: 5. CDR1 and CDR2 (germline): MDHEN, SYDVKM. The CDR3 runs 14 residues. CDR3 sequence reads: CASSTGTSVYEQYF. The CDR3 DNA reads TGTGCCAGCAGTACCGGGACTAGCGTTTACGAGCAGTACTTC.

This rearrangement joins TRBV5-1 to TRBJ2-2, with 10 bases lining up with TRBD2. Trimming removed 2 bases from V and 5 bases from J; junction bases left unmatched: 9. This CDR3 is 17 amino acids long. The V gene's germline CDR1 is SGHRS and CDR2 YFSETQ. CDR3 DNA sequence: TGCGCCAGCAGCTTAAGGCTAGCGGGAGTCGGTACCGGGGAGCTGTTTTTT. It encodes CASSLRLAGVGTGELFF. Full variable domain (remainder filled in from reference TRBV5-1 and TRBJ2-2): KAGVTQTPRYLIKTRGQQVTLSCSPISGHRSVSWYQQTPGQGLQFLFEYFSETQRNKGNFPGRFSGRQFSNSRSEMNVSTLELGDSALYLCASSLRLAGVGTGELFFGEGSRLTVL.

The rearrangement uses TRBV2 and TRBJ1-5; no clear D gene. Between the trimmed V and J ends, which lost 4 bases and 1 base, there was a span of 11 bases. The CDR3 has 15 residues. Per germline, CDR1 SNHLY and CDR2 FYNNEI. The CDR3 nucleotides read TGTGCCAGCAGTGGGGCAGAATTAAGCAATCAGCCCCAGCATTTT. Encoded protein: CASSGAELSNQPQHF.

The gene calls are TRBV5-1 and TRBJ1-4; unclear D gene. The CDR3 sequence is 18 residues long. Trimming removed 1 base at V and 0 bases at J, with 16 bases between. From germline, CDR1 is SGHRS and CDR2 YFSETQ. This CDR3 reads CASSLRSPSISTNEKLFF. The CDR3 DNA reads TGCGCCAGCAGCTTGAGATCCCCAAGCATTTCAACTAATGAAAAACTGTTTTTT.

The chain joins TRBV10-3 to TRBJ1-2; D is ambiguous. This CDR3 contains 17 residues. Germline CDR1 is ENHRY and CDR2 is SYGVKD. V was clipped by 7 bases and J by 7 bases, with 28 bases between them. Here the CDR3 DNA reads TGTGCCATCACCCCCCAACTATCGACGGCGTCATCGGGTGGCTACACCTTC. The encoded protein is CAITPQLSTASSGGYTF.

This clone appeared a single time. V usage is TRBV19 and J usage is TRBJ1-5; no clear D. There are 15 residues in the CDR3. V was shortened by 1 base and J by 4 bases, with 11 bases between the two germline ends. Germline loops: CDR1 LNHDA, CDR2 SQIVND (reference sequence). The CDR3 is CASSIVAGANQPQHF. CDR3 sequence (DNA): TGTGCCAGTAGTATAGTCGCAGGTGCTAATCAGCCCCAGCATTTT.

This sequence joins TRBV6-5 and TRBJ2-3, with D maybe TRBD1 (5 bases). V was trimmed by 8 bases and J by 1 base, leaving 10 bases between them. Per germline, CDR1 MNHEY and CDR2 SVGAGI. The CDR3 consists of 13 residues. The DNA of the CDR3 is TGTGCCAGCGTGGGGCCGGGCACAGATACGCAGTATTTT. Its translation: CASVGPGTDTQYF.

The gene calls are TRBV30 and TRBJ1-2; D is perhaps TRBD1 (5 bases). This CDR3 is built from 12 residues. Germline loops: CDR1 GTSNPN, CDR2 SVGIG (reference sequence). Trimming cost V 2 bases and J 8 bases, with 12 bases left between them. The CDR3 DNA reads TGTGCCTGGAGTCCGGGACTTTCAGGCTACACCTTC. Translation gives CAWSPGLSGYTF.

J is TRBJ2-7 and V is TRBV4-1; D remains unclear. V was trimmed by 0 bases and J by 3 bases, leaving 15 bases between them. CDR3 length: 16 residues. The germline V gene encodes CDR1 MGHRA and CDR2 YSYEKL. The CDR3 reads CASSQEFAGSGYEQYF. The CDR3 DNA is TGCGCCAGCAGCCAAGAATTCGCAGGTTCCGGCTACGAGCAGTACTTC.

Of note for this clone: This same CDR3 is encoded by further DNA sequences in the sample. The chain has TRBV5-1 and TRBJ2-2, with 9 bases fitting TRBD1. In germline, CDR1 is SGHRS, CDR2 YFSETQ. Trimming at V came to 4 bases and at J to 3 bases, leaving 4 bases not matched to a gene. This CDR3 region has 15 residues. The CDR3: CASSLGQGDTGELFF. In DNA, the CDR3 is TGCGCCAGCAGCCTGGGACAGGGAGACACCGGGGAGCTGTTTTTT.

V is TRBV18 and J is TRBJ2-3, with TRBD1 identical over 10 bases. The V and J ends lost 8 bases and 4 bases, in that order; junction bases with no gene match: 3. This CDR3 contains 13 residues. The V gene's germline CDR1 is KGHSH and CDR2 LQKENI. The CDR3, as DNA: TGTGCCAGCGCCGGGACAGGGGCAGATACGCAGTATTTT. Protein product: CASAGTGADTQYF. The variable domain in full, with the rest retrieved from reference TRBV18 and TRBJ2-3, is NAGVMQNPRHLVRRRGQEARLRCSPMKGHSHVYWYRQLPEEGLKFMVYLQKENIIDESGMPKERFSAEFPKEGPSILRIQQVVRGDSAAYFCASAGTGADTQYFGPGTRLTVL.

V gene TRBV7-9 combines with J gene TRBJ1-2; 7 nucleotides agree with TRBD1. V lost 1 base, J lost 6 bases, and 14 bases stayed unmatched. The germline V gene has CDR1 SEHNR and CDR2 FQNEAQ (reference sequence). The CDR3 spans 17 residues. In DNA, the CDR3 is TGTGCCAGCAGCTTAGATTCCGACAGGGCAAATTCGAATGGCTACACCTTC. It yields the protein CASSLDSDRANSNGYTF.

This clone was seen more than once but under ten times. CDR3 DNA: TGTGCCAGCAGCTTTCAGGGAGGTGGAAACACCATATATTTT. This translates into CASSFQGGGNTIYF. The J gene is TRBJ1-3, the V gene TRBV7-9; possible D gene TRBD1, 5 bases. V was pared by 3 bases and J by 3 bases, with 9 bases between. CDR3 length: 14 residues. Germline loops: CDR1 SEHNR, CDR2 FQNEAQ (reference sequence).

This chain's CDR3 is CASSHLRSGDTIYF. In nucleotides, the CDR3 is TGCGCCAGCAGCCATCTGCGGAGCGGGGACACCATATATTTT. The chain employs TRBV4-1 and TRBJ1-3; D remains unclear. In germline, CDR1 is MGHRA, CDR2 YSYEKL. Trimming removed 3 bases at V and 8 bases at J, with 14 bases between. The CDR3 has 14 residues.

This chain links TRBV7-2 with TRBJ2-5; D gene ambiguous. Looked up from germline, CDR1 is SGHTA and CDR2 is FQGNSA. The CDR3 runs 15 residues. V gave up 2 bases and J gave up 5 bases, with 15 bases separating them. CDR3 sequence (DNA): TGTGCCAGCAGCTTATTGGTGTCTCTAGTTGAGACCCAGTACTTC. It encodes CASSLLVSLVETQYF.

For this clone: Other DNA sequences of this sample code for an identical CDR3. Here the CDR3 DNA reads TGTGCCAGCAGTGACCGTACAGGGCAAGAGACCCAGTACTTC. Amino acid sequence: CASSDRTGQETQYF. V gene TRBV2 combines with J gene TRBJ2-5, with D possibly being TRBD1 (6 bases). There are 14 residues in the CDR3. The ends were cut back, 3 bases at V and 2 bases at J, with 10 bases in the middle. Looked up from germline, CDR1 is SNHLY and CDR2 is FYNNEI.

This chain links TRBV27 with TRBJ1-1; tentatively, D is TRBD1 (6 bases). The V end lost 0 bases, the J end lost 8 bases, and 16 bases lay between the germline ends. The CDR3 totals 15 residues. Germline V gene lookup returns CDR1 MNHEY and CDR2 SMNVEV (reference sequence). Here the CDR3 DNA reads TGTGCCAGCAGTTTATCGCCCGTCCGACAGGACGAAGCTTTCTTT. Protein product: CASSLSPVRQDEAFF.

The V call is TRBV15, the J call TRBJ2-7; perhaps TRBD1 as D (6 bases). Germline V gene lookup returns CDR1 LNHNV and CDR2 YYDKDF (reference sequence). This CDR3 comprises 15 residues. The V end was cut by 0 bases, the J end by 3 bases, with 12 bases between. The CDR3, as DNA: TGTGCCACCAGCAGAGAATCCCGGGACATCTACGAGCAGTACTTC. Its translation: CATSRESRDIYEQYF.

This clone was counted once. The V gene is TRBV4-3, the J gene TRBJ2-7; tentative D call: TRBD1 (6 bases). Deletions cut 0 bases from V and 6 bases from J, with 9 bases between. The CDR3 loop spans 13 amino acids. Germline V gene data show CDR1 as LGHNA and CDR2 as YSLEER. Written as DNA, the CDR3 is TGCGCCAGCAGCCAAGATTTGGGGGCCGAGCAGTACTTC. It specifies CASSQDLGAEQYF.

The rearrangement uses TRBV28 and TRBJ2-7, with D possibly matching TRBD2 (5 bases). CDR1 MDHEN and CDR2 SYDVKM come from the germline V gene. With 6 bases removed from V and 2 bases from J, the gap between germline ends came to 14 bases. The CDR3 is 14 amino acids. The CDR3 reads CASSTRRTPYEQYF. CDR3 nucleotide sequence: TGTGCCAGCAGCACTAGGCGGACCCCCTACGAGCAGTACTTC.